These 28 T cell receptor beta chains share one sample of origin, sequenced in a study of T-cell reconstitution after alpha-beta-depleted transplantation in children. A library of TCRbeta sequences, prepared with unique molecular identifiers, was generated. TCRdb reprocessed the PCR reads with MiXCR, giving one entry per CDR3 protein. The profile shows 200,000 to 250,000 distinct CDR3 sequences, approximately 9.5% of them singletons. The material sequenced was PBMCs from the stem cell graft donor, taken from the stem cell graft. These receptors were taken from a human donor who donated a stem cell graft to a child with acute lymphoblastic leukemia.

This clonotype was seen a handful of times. For the CDR3, the DNA is TGTGCCAGCAGCGGGACGGACAGGGACCAGCATTTT. It yields the protein CASSGTDRDQHF. V is TRBV7-9 and J is TRBJ1-5; 8 nucleotides match TRBD1. J gave up 12 bases and V 5 bases, and 6 bases lay outside the gene matches. Germline CDR1 reads SEHNR; CDR2 reads FQNEAQ (reference sequence). The CDR3 loop spans 12 amino acids.

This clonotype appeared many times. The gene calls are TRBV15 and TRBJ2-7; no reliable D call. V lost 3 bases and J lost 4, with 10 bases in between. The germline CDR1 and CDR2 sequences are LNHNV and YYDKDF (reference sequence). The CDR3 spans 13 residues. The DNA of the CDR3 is TGTGCCACCAGCAGGAGTACTACATACGAGCAGTACTTC. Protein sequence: CATSRSTTYEQYF.

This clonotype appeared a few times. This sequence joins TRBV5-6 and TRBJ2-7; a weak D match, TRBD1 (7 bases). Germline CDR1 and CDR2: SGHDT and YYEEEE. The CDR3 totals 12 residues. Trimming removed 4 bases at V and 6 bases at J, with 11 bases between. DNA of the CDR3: TGTGCCAGCAGCGCGGGACAGCTCGAGCAGTACTTC. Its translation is CASSAGQLEQYF.

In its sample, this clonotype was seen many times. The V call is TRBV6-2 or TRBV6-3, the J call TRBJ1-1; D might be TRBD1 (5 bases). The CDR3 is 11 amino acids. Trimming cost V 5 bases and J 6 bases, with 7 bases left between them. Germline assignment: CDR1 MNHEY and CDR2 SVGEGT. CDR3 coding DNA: TGTGCCAGCAGTCAGGGAGCTGAAGCTTTCTTT. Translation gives CASSQGAEAFF.

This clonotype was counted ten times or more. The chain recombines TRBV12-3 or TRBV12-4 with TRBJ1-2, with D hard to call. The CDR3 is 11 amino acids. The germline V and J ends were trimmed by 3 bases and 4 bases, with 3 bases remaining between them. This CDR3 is CASSFGYGYTF. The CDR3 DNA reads TGTGCCAGCAGTTTTGGCTATGGCTACACCTTC.

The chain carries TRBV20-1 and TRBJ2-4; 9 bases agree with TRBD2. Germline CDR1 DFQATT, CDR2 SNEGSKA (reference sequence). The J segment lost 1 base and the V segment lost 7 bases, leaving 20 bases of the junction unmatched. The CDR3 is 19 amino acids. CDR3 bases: TGCAGTGGTAAGTCCCCGGGCCTAGCGGGGTTCAGGGCCAAAAACATTCAGTACTTC. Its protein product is CSGKSPGLAGFRAKNIQYF.

The CDR3 loop reads CASSVAGIGGSDTEAFF. CDR3 in DNA: TGTGCCAGCAGCGTAGCCGGGATTGGAGGGTCCGACACTGAAGCTTTCTTT. The chain combines TRBV9 with TRBJ1-1; D uncertain. The V gene's germline CDR1 is SGDLS and CDR2 YYNGEE. The V gene lost 0 bases and the J gene lost 3 bases, with 18 bases spanning the gap. This CDR3 spans 17 amino acids. Based on the CDR3 plus reference TRBV9 and TRBJ1-1, the full variable domain is DSGVTQTPKHLITATGQRVTLRCSPRSGDLSVYWYQQSLDQGLQFLIQYYNGEERAKGNILERFSAQQFPDLHSELNLSSLELGDSALYFCASSVAGIGGSDTEAFFGQGTRLTVV.

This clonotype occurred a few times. The CDR3: CASSKGLQLRNEQYF. The CDR3 nucleotides read TGTGCCAGTAGTAAGGGGTTACAGCTCAGGAACGAGCAGTACTTC. V is TRBV19 and J is TRBJ2-7; tentatively, D is TRBD1 (5 bases). Between the trimmed V and J ends, which lost 4 bases and 5 bases, there was a span of 18 bases. Germline-derived CDR1 and CDR2 are LNHDA and SQIVND (reference sequence). This CDR3 region has 15 residues.

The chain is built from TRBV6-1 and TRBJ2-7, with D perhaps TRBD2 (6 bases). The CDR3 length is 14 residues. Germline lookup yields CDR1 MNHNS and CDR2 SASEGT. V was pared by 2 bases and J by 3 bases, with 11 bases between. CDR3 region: CASSEPGLGYEQYF. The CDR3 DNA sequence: TGTGCCAGCAGTGAACCGGGACTGGGCTACGAGCAGTACTTC.

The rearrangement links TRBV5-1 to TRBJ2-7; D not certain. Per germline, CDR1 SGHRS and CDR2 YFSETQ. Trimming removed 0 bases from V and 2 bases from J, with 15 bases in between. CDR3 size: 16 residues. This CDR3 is CASSLARLAEAYEQYF. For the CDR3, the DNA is TGCGCCAGCAGCTTGGCACGACTGGCAGAAGCCTACGAGCAGTACTTC.

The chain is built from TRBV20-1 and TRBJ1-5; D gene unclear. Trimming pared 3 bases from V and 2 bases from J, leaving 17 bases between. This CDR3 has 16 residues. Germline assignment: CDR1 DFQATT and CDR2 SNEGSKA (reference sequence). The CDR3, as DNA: TGCAGTGCTAGTGGTGCGGGCGGCGGAGGCAATCAGCCCCAGCATTTT. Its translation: CSASGAGGGGNQPQHF.

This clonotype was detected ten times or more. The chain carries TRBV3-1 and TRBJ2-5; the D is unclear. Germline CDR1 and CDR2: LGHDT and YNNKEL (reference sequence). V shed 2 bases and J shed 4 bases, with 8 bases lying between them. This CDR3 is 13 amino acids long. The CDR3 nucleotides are TGTGCCAGCAGCCAACACGAGTTAGAGACCCAGTACTTC. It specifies CASSQHELETQYF.

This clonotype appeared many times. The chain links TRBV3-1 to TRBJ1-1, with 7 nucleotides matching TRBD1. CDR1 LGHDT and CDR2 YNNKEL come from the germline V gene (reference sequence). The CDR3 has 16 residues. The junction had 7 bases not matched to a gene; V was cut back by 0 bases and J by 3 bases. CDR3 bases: TGTGCCAGCAGCCAAGAACAGGGGAGGTGGTACACTGAAGCTTTCTTT. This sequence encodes CASSQEQGRWYTEAFF.

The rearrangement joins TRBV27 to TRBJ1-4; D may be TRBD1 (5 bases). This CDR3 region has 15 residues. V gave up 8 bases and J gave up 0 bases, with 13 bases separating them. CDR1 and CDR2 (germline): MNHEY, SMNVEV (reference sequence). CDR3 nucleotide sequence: TGTGCCAGCCGGTTGGGGGTGGCAACTAATGAAAAACTGTTTTTT. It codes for CASRLGVATNEKLFF. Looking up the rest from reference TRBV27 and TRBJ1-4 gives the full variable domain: EAQVTQNPRYLITVTGKKLTVTCSQNMNHEYMSWYRQDPGLGLRQIYYSMNVEVTDKGDVPEGYKVSRKEKRNFPLILESPSPNQTSLYFCASRLGVATNEKLFFGSGTQLSVL.

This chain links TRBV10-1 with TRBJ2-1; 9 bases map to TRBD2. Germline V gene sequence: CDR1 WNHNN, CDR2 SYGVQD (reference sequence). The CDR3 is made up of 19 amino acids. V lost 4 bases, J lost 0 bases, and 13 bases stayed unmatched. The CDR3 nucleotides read TGCGCCAGCAGTGGATCTCGCGGGGGACTAGCAGCCTCCTACAATGAGCAGTTCTTC. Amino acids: CASSGSRGGLAASYNEQFF.

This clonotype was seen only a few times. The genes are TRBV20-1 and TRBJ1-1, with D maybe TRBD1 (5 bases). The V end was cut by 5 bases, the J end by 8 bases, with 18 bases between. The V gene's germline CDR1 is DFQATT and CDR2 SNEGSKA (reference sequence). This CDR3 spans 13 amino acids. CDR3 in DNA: TGCAGTGCTGAGGGGCGGGTCACAGAAGAAGCTTTCTTT. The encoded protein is CSAEGRVTEEAFF.

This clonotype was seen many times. The CDR3 protein is CSARDRGGTGELFF. The CDR3 region has the DNA TGCAGTGCTAGAGATCGGGGAGGTACCGGGGAGCTGTTTTTT. V and J are TRBV20-1 and TRBJ2-2; tentative D call: TRBD2 (6 bases). CDR3 size: 14 residues. Per germline, CDR1 DFQATT and CDR2 SNEGSKA (reference sequence). V lost 0 bases, J lost 5 bases, and 10 bases lay in between.

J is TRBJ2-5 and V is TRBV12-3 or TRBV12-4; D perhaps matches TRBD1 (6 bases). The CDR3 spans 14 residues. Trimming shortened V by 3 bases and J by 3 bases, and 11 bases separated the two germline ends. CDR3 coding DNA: TGTGCCAGCAGTTTTACGGGGACAAAAGAGACCCAGTACTTC. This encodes CASSFTGTKETQYF.

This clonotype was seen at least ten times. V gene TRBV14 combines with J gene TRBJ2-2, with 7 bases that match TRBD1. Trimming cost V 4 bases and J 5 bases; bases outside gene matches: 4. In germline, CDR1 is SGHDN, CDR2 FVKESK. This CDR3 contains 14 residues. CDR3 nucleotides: TGTGCCAGCAGCCCCTTGACAGGGACCGGGGAGCTGTTTTTT. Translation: CASSPLTGTGELFF.

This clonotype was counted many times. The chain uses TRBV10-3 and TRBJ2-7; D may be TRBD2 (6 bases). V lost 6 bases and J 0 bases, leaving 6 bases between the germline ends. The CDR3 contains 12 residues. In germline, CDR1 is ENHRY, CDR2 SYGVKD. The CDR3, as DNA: TGTGCCATCAGGGGGGGCTCCTACGAGCAGTACTTC. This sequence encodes CAIRGGSYEQYF.

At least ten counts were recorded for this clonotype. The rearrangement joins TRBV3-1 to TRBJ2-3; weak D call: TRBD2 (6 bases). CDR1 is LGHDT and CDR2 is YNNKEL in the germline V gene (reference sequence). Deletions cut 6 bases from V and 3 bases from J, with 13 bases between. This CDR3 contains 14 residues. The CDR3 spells CASSRRVRTDTQYF. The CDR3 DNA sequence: TGTGCCAGCAGTCGGAGGGTAAGAACAGATACGCAGTATTTT.

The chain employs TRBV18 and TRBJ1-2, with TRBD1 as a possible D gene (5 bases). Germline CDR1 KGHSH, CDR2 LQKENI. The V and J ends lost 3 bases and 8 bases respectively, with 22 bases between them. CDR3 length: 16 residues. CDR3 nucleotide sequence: TGTGCCAGCTCACCCGAGGGGACTCGCCCCATGGGAGGCTACACCTTC. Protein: CASSPEGTRPMGGYTF.

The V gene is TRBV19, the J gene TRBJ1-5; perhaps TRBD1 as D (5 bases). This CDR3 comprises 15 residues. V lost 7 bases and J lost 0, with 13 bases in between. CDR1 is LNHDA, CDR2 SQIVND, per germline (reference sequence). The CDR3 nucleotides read TGTGCCAGTATCCCGAAGGGGTATAGCAATCAGCCCCAGCATTTT. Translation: CASIPKGYSNQPQHF. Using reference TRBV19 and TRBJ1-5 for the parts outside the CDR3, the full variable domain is DGGITQSPKYLFRKEGQNVTLSCEQNLNHDAMYWYRQDPGQGLRLIYYSQIVNDFQKGDIAEGYSVSREKKESFPLTVTSAQKNPTAFYLCASIPKGYSNQPQHFGDGTRLSIL.

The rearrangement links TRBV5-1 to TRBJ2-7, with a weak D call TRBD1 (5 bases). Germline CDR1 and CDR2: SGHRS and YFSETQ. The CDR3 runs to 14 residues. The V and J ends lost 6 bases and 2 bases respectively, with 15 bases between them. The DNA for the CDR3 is TGCGCCAGCAAAGATCAGGGTCCCGCCTACGAGCAGTACTTC. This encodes CASKDQGPAYEQYF.

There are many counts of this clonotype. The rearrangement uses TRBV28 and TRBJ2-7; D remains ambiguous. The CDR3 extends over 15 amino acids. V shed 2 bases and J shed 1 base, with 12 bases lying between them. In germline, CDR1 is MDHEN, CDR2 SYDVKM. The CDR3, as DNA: TGTGCCAGCAGTTTAGCGGCGTCTACTTCCTACGAGCAGTACTTC. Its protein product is CASSLAASTSYEQYF.

This chain's CDR3 is CASSFVGEAEAFF. CDR3 bases: TGTGCCAGCAGCTTTGTGGGGGAGGCTGAAGCTTTCTTT. The V and J genes are TRBV7-9 and TRBJ1-1; D may be TRBD1 (5 bases). Germline V CDR1 and CDR2: SEHNR, FQNEAQ (reference sequence). The CDR3 covers 13 residues. V was clipped by 3 bases and J by 6 bases, with 11 bases between them. The complete variable domain, with remaining parts taken from reference TRBV7-9 and TRBJ1-1, reads DTGVSQNPRHKITKRGQNVTFRCDPISEHNRLYWYRQTLGQGPEFLTYFQNEAQLEKSRLLSDRFSAERPKGSFSTLEIQRTEQGDSAMYLCASSFVGEAEAFFGQGTRLTVV.

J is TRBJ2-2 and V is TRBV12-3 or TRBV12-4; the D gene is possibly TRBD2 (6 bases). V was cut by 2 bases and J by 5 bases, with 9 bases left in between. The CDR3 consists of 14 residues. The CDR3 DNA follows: TGTGCCAGCAGTTTAAGCCTAGCGACCGGGGAGCTGTTTTTT. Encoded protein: CASSLSLATGELFF.

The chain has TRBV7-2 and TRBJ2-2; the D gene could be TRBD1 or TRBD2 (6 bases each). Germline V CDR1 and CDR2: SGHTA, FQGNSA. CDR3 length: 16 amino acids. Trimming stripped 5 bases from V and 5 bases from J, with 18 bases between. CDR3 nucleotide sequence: TGTGCCAGCAGCCTAGGCGGCCGGGGGCCGACCGGGGAGCTGTTTTTT. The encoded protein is CASSLGGRGPTGELFF.